Included here is one T cell receptor beta chain sequence, with context. Its specificity is not known. Libraries were made from TCR beta cDNA, and they carried unique molecular identifiers. Starting from roughly 1.1 to 9.2 million T cells, the study yielded about half a million cDNA molecules. Each CDR3 protein is one row after TCRdb ran MiXCR on the PCR reads. The sample yields 600,000 to 700,000 distinct CDR3 sequences, roughly three fifths seen once. This entry is derived from a study of post-analysis software for immune sequencing data. Study background: Relapsing-remitting, secondary progressive and progressive-relapsing multiple sclerosis were all included among the disease courses. Study-wide points: Compared against controls, patients with multiple sclerosis displayed significantly lower normalized Chao1 diversity. When patients were compared with controls, a handful of TRBV segments were more frequent, TRBV5-6, TRBV5-1 and TRBV20-1 among them. Strong co-clustering by F measure linked samples that shared a preparation batch.

Per the germline V gene, CDR1 is MGHRA and CDR2 is YSYEKL. V lost 0 bases, J lost 11 bases, and 15 bases lay in between. The CDR3 has 14 residues. The receptor was derived from a girl between 2 and 10 years old with multiple sclerosis. The genes are TRBV4-1 and TRBJ2-3; D unresolved. Sample: blood. CDR3 nucleotide sequence: TGCGCCAGCAGCCAAGAGTCCTATTTTAGGGTGCAGTATTTT. Its translation is CASSQESYFRVQYF.